One sample yielded the 31 T cell receptor beta chains listed below, sequenced in a study of control samples from healthy donors and cancer patients. Profiling relied on immunoSEQ multiplex PCR, and the TCRdb table lists in-frame clones only, not all of them. The sample has about 40,000 clones; 80% to 95% are singletons. Sequencing used blood. Receptor source: a woman aged 45-59 years in good health.

J is TRBJ2-5 and V is TRBV19; 10 positions match TRBD2. The germline V gene has CDR1 LNHDA and CDR2 SQIVND (reference sequence). This CDR3 is 18 amino acids long. With 9 bases clipped from V and 0 bases from J, the junction kept 16 bases outside the gene matches. CDR3 DNA: TGTGCCAGCAGATATTTAGCGGGGGGCCGTTTAAACCAAGAGACCCAGTACTTC. Protein sequence: CASRYLAGGRLNQETQYF.

The chain is built from TRBV15 and TRBJ2-5; TRBD2 aligns across 11 bases. Germline-derived CDR1 and CDR2 are LNHNV and YYDKDF (reference sequence). V dropped 1 base and J dropped 2; count of bases not matched to a gene: 3. This CDR3 is 16 amino acids long. The CDR3 sequence: CATSRGASGGQETQYF. Here the CDR3 DNA reads TGTGCCACCAGCAGAGGGGCTAGCGGGGGGCAAGAGACCCAGTACTTC.

This sequence joins TRBV7-7 and TRBJ2-1, with 11 nucleotides matching TRBD2. V gave up 4 bases and J gave up 6 bases; unmatched junction bases: 5. This CDR3 region has 15 residues. The germline CDR1 and CDR2 sequences are SSHAT and FNYEAQ (reference sequence). The CDR3 region is CASSSLTSGVNEQFF. The DNA for the CDR3 is TGTGCCAGCAGCTCCCTGACTAGCGGGGTCAATGAGCAGTTCTTC. Using reference TRBV7-7 and TRBJ2-1 for the parts outside the CDR3, the full variable domain is GAGVSQSPRYKVTKRGQDVTLRCDPISSHATLYWYQQALGQGPEFLTYFNYEAQPDKSGLPSDRFSAERPEGSISTLTIQRTEQRDSAMYRCASSSLTSGVNEQFFGPGTRLTVL.

The chain has TRBV4-3 and TRBJ2-1; D might be TRBD2 (5 bases). Trimming took 0 bases from V and 1 from J, leaving 16 bases between them. Germline-derived CDR1 and CDR2 are LGHNA and YSLEER. This CDR3 has 18 amino acids. The CDR3 here is CASSQDSVPLGSYNEQFF. The CDR3 bases are TGCGCCAGCAGCCAAGATAGCGTCCCACTTGGATCCTACAATGAGCAGTTCTTC.

This clone was observed a few times. V usage is TRBV4-3 and J usage is TRBJ2-1; the D gene is possibly TRBD1 (5 bases). The germline V and J ends were trimmed by 0 bases and 7 bases, with 13 bases remaining between them. Germline V gives CDR1 LGHNA, CDR2 YSLEER. This CDR3 comprises 15 residues. The CDR3 nucleotides read TGCGCCAGCAGCCAAGATTCAAGGGGTCGGAATGAGCAGTTCTTC. Translation gives CASSQDSRGRNEQFF.

The chain uses TRBV27 and TRBJ2-4; a possible D gene is TRBD1 (5 bases). The CDR3 loop spans 13 amino acids. Trimming left V 4 bases short and J 7 bases short, with 11 bases between. Looked up from germline, CDR1 is MNHEY and CDR2 is SMNVEV (reference sequence). The CDR3 protein is CASSWVQGNIQYF. The CDR3 DNA reads as TGTGCCAGCAGTTGGGTCCAGGGTAACATTCAGTACTTC.

V usage is TRBV7-9 and J usage is TRBJ1-1, with 9 bases fitting TRBD1. The germline CDR1 and CDR2 sequences are SEHNR and FQNEAQ (reference sequence). The CDR3 is 14 amino acids. Trimming cost V 3 bases and J 2 bases; bases outside gene matches: 1. The CDR3, as DNA: TGTGCCAGCAGCTTGGGACAGGGAAACACTGAAGCTTTCTTT. This translates into CASSLGQGNTEAFF.

The rearrangement joins TRBV7-9 to TRBJ1-2; D unresolved. The length of the CDR3 is 13 residues. V dropped 2 bases and J dropped 8 bases, with 12 bases sitting between them. The germline gives CDR1 SEHNR, CDR2 FQNEAQ (reference sequence). The CDR3 DNA sequence: TGTGCCAGCAGCTTATCCCAGCTAGGGGGCTACACCTTC. Its protein product is CASSLSQLGGYTF.

The chain uses TRBV6-5 and TRBJ1-1; D gene uncertain. The V end was cut by 4 bases, the J end by 0 bases, with 9 bases between. The CDR3 loop spans 14 amino acids. Per the germline V gene, CDR1 is MNHEY and CDR2 is SVGAGI. This chain's CDR3 is CASSSGRMNTEAFF. The CDR3 region has the DNA TGTGCCAGCAGTTCCGGCCGGATGAACACTGAAGCTTTCTTT.

V gene TRBV7-9 combines with J gene TRBJ1-5; a possible D gene is TRBD1 (6 bases). CDR3 length: 13 amino acids. The germline V gene has CDR1 SEHNR and CDR2 FQNEAQ (reference sequence). The germline V and J ends were trimmed by 5 bases and 7 bases, with 12 bases remaining between them. The chain's CDR3 is CASSPQGGQPQHF. Written as DNA, the CDR3 is TGTGCCAGCAGCCCACAGGGTGGCCAGCCCCAGCATTTT.

The chain combines TRBV19 with TRBJ1-5; D remains ambiguous. Between the trimmed V and J ends, which lost 6 bases and 3 bases, there was a span of 12 bases. In germline, CDR1 is LNHDA, CDR2 SQIVND (reference sequence). The CDR3 has 14 residues. CDR3 sequence: CASSGRQVNQPQHF. As DNA, the CDR3 is TGTGCCAGTAGCGGACGGCAGGTCAATCAGCCCCAGCATTTT.

This sequence joins TRBV29-1 and TRBJ2-3; the D call may be TRBD1 or TRBD2 (5 bases each). The CDR3 loop spans 15 amino acids. V gave up 4 bases and J gave up 2 bases, with 16 bases separating them. Germline lookup yields CDR1 SQVTM and CDR2 ANQGSEA. CDR3 region: CSVVGSPTVTDTQYF. The DNA of the CDR3 is TGCAGCGTTGTGGGGAGCCCGACAGTCACAGATACGCAGTATTTT.

The J gene is TRBJ2-5, the V gene TRBV6-6, with a weak D call TRBD2 (6 bases). This CDR3 contains 12 residues. The V end was cut by 8 bases, the J end by 2 bases, with 9 bases between. Germline loops: CDR1 MNHNY, CDR2 SVGAGI (reference sequence). The CDR3 is CASSSVQETQYF. The CDR3 region has the DNA TGTGCCAGCTCTAGCGTGCAAGAGACCCAGTACTTC.

The chain employs TRBV7-3 and TRBJ2-1, with unresolved D. The germline V gene encodes CDR1 SGHTA and CDR2 FQGTGA. Trimming took off 5 bases at V and 6 bases at J, with 11 bases between the two ends. The CDR3 extends over 13 amino acids. As DNA, the CDR3 is TGTGCCAGCAGCACCCTAGTCCCCAATGAGCAGTTCTTC. The encoded protein is CASSTLVPNEQFF.

The chain links TRBV24-1 to TRBJ2-2; D may be TRBD1 or TRBD2 (5 bases each). This CDR3 spans 15 amino acids. In germline, CDR1 is KGHDR, CDR2 SFDVKD. Trimming removed 4 bases from V and 4 bases from J, with 12 bases in between. Written as DNA, the CDR3 is TGTGCCACCAGTGAGACCGGGACGACCACCGGGGAGCTGTTTTTT. Translation gives CATSETGTTTGELFF.

The V gene is TRBV6-6, the J gene TRBJ1-3; 7 nucleotides match TRBD1. Per germline, CDR1 MNHNY and CDR2 SVGAGI (reference sequence). V lost 4 bases, J lost 4 bases, and 4 bases stayed unmatched. The CDR3 loop spans 14 amino acids. The CDR3 protein is CASSLQGTGNTIYF. The CDR3, as DNA: TGTGCCAGCAGTTTACAGGGGACAGGAAACACCATATATTTT.

The gene calls are TRBV20-1 and TRBJ2-7; perhaps TRBD1 as D (6 bases). The germline V and J ends were trimmed by 3 bases and 1 base, with 10 bases remaining between them. CDR1 is DFQATT, CDR2 SNEGSKA, per germline (reference sequence). The CDR3 has 13 amino acids. The CDR3 loop is CSASSQGSYEQYF. In DNA form, the CDR3 reads TGCAGTGCTAGTAGCCAGGGGTCCTACGAGCAGTACTTC.

The chain uses TRBV7-2 and TRBJ2-5; TRBD2 is a possible D gene (6 bases). The CDR3 covers 13 residues. V lost 5 bases, J lost 4 bases, and 11 bases lay in between. The germline gives CDR1 SGHTA, CDR2 FQGNSA. CDR3 coding DNA: TGTGCCAGCAGCATACTAGCTGGAGAGACCCAGTACTTC. Its translation is CASSILAGETQYF. The variable domain in full, with the rest retrieved from reference TRBV7-2 and TRBJ2-5, is GAGVSQSPSNKVTEKGKDVELRCDPISGHTALYWYRQSLGQGLEFLIYFQGNSAPDKSGLPSDRFSAERTGGSVSTLTIQRTQQEDSAVYLCASSILAGETQYFGPGTRLLVL.

This chain uses TRBV3-1 (or the pseudogene TRBV3-2) with TRBJ2-1; D is unresolved. Germline V gives CDR1 LGHDT, CDR2 YNNKEL (reference sequence). V was cut by 0 bases and J by 7 bases, with 1 base left in between. The CDR3 sequence is 11 residues long. The CDR3 protein is CASSQENEQFF. The CDR3 nucleotides are TGTGCCAGCAGCCAAGAGAATGAGCAGTTCTTC.

V and J are TRBV5-5 and TRBJ2-7, with 7 positions matching TRBD1. From germline, CDR1 is SGHKS and CDR2 YYEKEE (reference sequence). Germline trimming cut 0 bases from V and 2 bases from J; bases unmatched to any gene: 5. The CDR3 loop spans 15 amino acids. CDR3: CASSLGQGYAYEQYF. In DNA form, the CDR3 reads TGTGCCAGCAGCTTGGGACAGGGTTATGCCTACGAGCAGTACTTC.

V and J are TRBV9 and TRBJ1-5, with D tentatively TRBD1 (5 bases). The V end lost 3 bases, the J end lost 2 bases, and 6 bases lay between the germline ends. The CDR3 contains 13 residues. The germline V gene encodes CDR1 SGDLS and CDR2 YYNGEE. As DNA, the CDR3 is TGTGCCAGCAGCGAAGGGGGCAATCAGCCCCAGCATTTT. This sequence encodes CASSEGGNQPQHF.

The chain has TRBV9 and TRBJ1-6; unclear D gene. The CDR3 is 14 residues long. Between the trimmed V and J ends, which lost 1 base and 4 bases, there was a span of 6 bases. From germline, CDR1 is SGDLS and CDR2 YYNGEE. The CDR3 bases are TGTGCCAGCAGCGTATCCCTTTATAATTCACCCCTCCACTTT. This translates into CASSVSLYNSPLHF.

The genes are TRBV6-5 and TRBJ1-6; no reliable D call. V gave up 2 bases and J gave up 9 bases, with 14 bases separating them. This CDR3 comprises 15 residues. Germline-derived CDR1 and CDR2 are MNHEY and SVGAGI. CDR3 nucleotides: TGTGCCAGCAGTTACCGGGGTCGCGAGGGTTCACCCCTCCACTTT. It translates to CASSYRGREGSPLHF.

The chain employs TRBV10-3 and TRBJ1-2, with D possibly being TRBD1 (5 bases). CDR3 length equals 14 residues. The V gene's germline CDR1 is ENHRY and CDR2 SYGVKD. V shed 11 bases and J shed 0 bases, with 16 bases lying between them. CDR3 DNA: TGTGCCGAATCGGGGGAGGGCCCTAACTATGGCTACACCTTC. Amino acids: CAESGEGPNYGYTF.

The chain uses TRBV28 and TRBJ1-5; TRBD1 is a possible D gene (5 bases). Trimming removed 5 bases from V and 4 bases from J, with 15 bases in between. Germline V gene data show CDR1 as MDHEN and CDR2 as SYDVKM. The CDR3 runs 15 residues. The CDR3 DNA reads TGTGCCAGCAGTGTTGCCTGGGGCTGGAATCAGCCCCAGCATTTT. This codes for CASSVAWGWNQPQHF.

The chain combines TRBV3-1 (or the pseudogene TRBV3-2) with TRBJ1-1; 9 positions match TRBD1. Per the germline V gene, CDR1 is LGHDT and CDR2 is YNNKEL (reference sequence). The CDR3 length is 14 residues. The V gene end was trimmed by 4 bases and the J gene end by 8 bases; junction bases not matched to a gene: 8. For the CDR3, the DNA is TGTGCCAGCAGCCGAGGACAGGGGAGGGAAGAAGCTTTCTTT. This encodes CASSRGQGREEAFF.

This chain connects TRBV3-1 (or the pseudogene TRBV3-2) to TRBJ1-2, with 7 nucleotides matching TRBD1. The length of the CDR3 is 15 residues. CDR1 is LGHDT and CDR2 is YNNKEL in the germline V gene (reference sequence). Germline trimming cut 4 bases from V and 3 bases from J; bases unmatched to any gene: 8. The CDR3 coding sequence is TGTGCCAGCAGCCTAGACAGGGAAGAAGACTATGGCTACACCTTC. This translates into CASSLDREEDYGYTF.

The gene calls are TRBV6-5 and TRBJ1-1; D remains unclear. CDR1 and CDR2 (germline): MNHEY, SVGAGI. The CDR3 is made up of 13 amino acids. The V end was cut by 5 bases, the J end by 0 bases, with 7 bases between. DNA for the CDR3: TGTGCCAGCAGTCGCAGCATGAACACTGAAGCTTTCTTT. Translating it yields CASSRSMNTEAFF.

The chain couples TRBV18 to TRBJ1-6; 9 nucleotides match TRBD1. The CDR3 consists of 16 residues. J gave up 10 bases and V 3 bases, and 10 bases lay outside the gene matches. Germline CDR1 and CDR2: KGHSH and LQKENI. The CDR3 here is CASSPRDRAVESPLHF. The DNA for the CDR3 is TGTGCCAGCTCACCGCGGGACAGGGCGGTTGAATCACCCCTCCACTTT.

The J gene is TRBJ2-5, the V gene TRBV27; 7 nucleotides agree with TRBD1. There are 13 residues in the CDR3. J gave up 4 bases and V 3 bases, and 2 bases lay outside the gene matches. Germline V gene sequence: CDR1 MNHEY, CDR2 SMNVEV (reference sequence). CDR3 nucleotide sequence: TGTGCCAGCAGTTTCAGACAGGGAGAGACCCAGTACTTC. Translating it yields CASSFRQGETQYF.

On this clone itself: Different DNA sequences within this sample yield the same CDR3. The rearrangement links TRBV11-1 to TRBJ2-5, with D uncertain. Looked up from germline, CDR1 is SGHAT and CDR2 is FQDESV (reference sequence). The CDR3 consists of 14 residues. V was pared by 0 bases and J by 1 base, with 6 bases between. CDR3 residues: CASSLALAQETQYF. DNA for the CDR3: TGTGCCAGCAGCTTAGCGCTGGCCCAAGAGACCCAGTACTTC.